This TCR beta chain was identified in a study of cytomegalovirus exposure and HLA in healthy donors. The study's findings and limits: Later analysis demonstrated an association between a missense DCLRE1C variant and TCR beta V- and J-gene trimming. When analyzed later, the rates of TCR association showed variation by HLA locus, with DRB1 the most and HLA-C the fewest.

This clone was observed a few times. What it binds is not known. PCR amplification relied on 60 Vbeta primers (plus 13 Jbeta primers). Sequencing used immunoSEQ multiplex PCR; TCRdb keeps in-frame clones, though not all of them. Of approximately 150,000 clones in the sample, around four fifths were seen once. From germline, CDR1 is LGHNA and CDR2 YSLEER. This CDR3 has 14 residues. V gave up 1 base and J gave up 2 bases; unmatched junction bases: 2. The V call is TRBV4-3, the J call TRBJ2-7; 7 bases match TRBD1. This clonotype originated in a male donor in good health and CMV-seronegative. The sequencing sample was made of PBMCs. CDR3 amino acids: CASSQGQGAYEQYF. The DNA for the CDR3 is TGCGCCAGCAGCCAAGGGCAGGGGGCCTACGAGCAGTACTTC.